Only a few counts were recorded for the clone carrying this TCR beta chain. Its antigen is currently unknown. Distinct nucleotide sequences in the sample also encode this CDR3. Nobody among the patients had been given any treatment before thyroid surgery. These data originate in a study of metastatic and nonmetastatic thyroid tumors. Study context: Peripheral blood and tumor or nodule samples from malignant and benign thyroid patients were compared. Study-wide points: It was reported that TCR beta diversity was significantly higher in malignant thyroid tumors than benign nodules, in blood and tumor.

Germline CDR1 MNHEY, CDR2 SMNVEV (reference sequence). The CDR3 is 13 residues long. V lost 5 bases to trimming and J lost 7 bases, with 15 bases between them. The authors' processing: CDR3 was compared across clinicopathological groups, and the resulting differences were used to build a distant-metastasis classifier for papillary thyroid cancer. Through MiXCR, TCRdb re-clonotyped the PCR reads. The V and J calls were not made by the authors but by TCRdb's processing. The data contain tens of thousands of clones, more than 25% of them seen just once; the ten biggest clones take up around 19%. The TCR sequence derives from a male donor with papillary thyroid cancer or a benign thyroid nodule (not recorded which). Some clones in this sample may be carry-over from other donors' samples. Material: blood. This rearrangement joins TRBV27 to TRBJ2-7, with D unresolved. The CDR3 DNA follows: TGTGCCAGCAGTCGACCCCGAGTTGGAGAGCAGTACTTC. It yields the protein CASSRPRVGEQYF.